Following are 14 T cell receptor beta chains from one sample sequenced in a study of shared clonotypes between healthy human individuals. The table came from immunoSEQ multiplex PCR; TCRdb's copy has only in-frame clones and leaves some out. The sample has more than 1.2 million clones, 97% to 99% seen once. The sequenced sample was naive CD4+ T cells sorted from blood. The subset was: CD45RA+ positively selected. These receptors originate from a man aged 25 to 45 in good health.

The genes are TRBV25-1 and TRBJ2-5; unclear D gene. This CDR3 has 12 residues. V lost 4 bases and J lost 1, with 4 bases in between. CDR1 and CDR2 from the germline V gene are MGHDK and SYGVNS. The CDR3 loop reads CASSALQETQYF. The CDR3 nucleotides are TGTGCCAGCAGTGCCCTCCAAGAGACCCAGTACTTC. The full variable domain, its missing parts supplied by reference TRBV25-1 and TRBJ2-5, is EADIYQTPRYLVIGTGKKITLECSQTMGHDKMYWYQQDPGMELHLIHYSYGVNSTEKGDLSSESTVSRIRTEHFPLTLESARPSHTSQYLCASSALQETQYFGPGTRLLVL.

The V call is TRBV10-3, the J call TRBJ2-7; TRBD2 aligns across 8 bases. In germline, CDR1 is ENHRY, CDR2 SYGVKD. There are 15 residues in the CDR3. V gave up 5 bases and J gave up 3 bases; unmatched junction bases: 9. The CDR3 sequence: CAISPSAGENYEQYF. CDR3 nucleotides: TGTGCCATCAGTCCCTCAGCGGGAGAGAACTACGAGCAGTACTTC.

J is TRBJ2-7 and V is TRBV5-6, with 9 positions matching TRBD2. J lost 0 bases, V lost 4 bases, and 17 bases had no gene match. The CDR3 has 19 residues. CDR1 SGHDT and CDR2 YYEEEE come from the germline V gene. The CDR3 DNA is TGTGCCAGCAGCCACTGGGCTAGCGGGATTCCCCCGAGCTCCTACGAGCAGTACTTC. As protein: CASSHWASGIPPSSYEQYF.

This clone was found once. V and J are TRBV14 and TRBJ2-2; 8 bases are shared with TRBD2. Germline CDR1 is SGHDN and CDR2 is FVKESK. The CDR3 consists of 15 residues. J lost 4 bases, V lost 1 base, and 2 bases had no gene match. DNA of the CDR3: TGTGCCAGCAGCCAAGTGGCGGGGGGCACCGGGGAGCTGTTTTTT. It specifies CASSQVAGGTGELFF. The entire variable domain, with the rest obtained from reference TRBV14 and TRBJ2-2, is as follows: EAGVTQFPSHSVIEKGQTVTLRCDPISGHDNLYWYRRVMGKEIKFLLHFVKESKQDESGMPNNRFLAERTGGTYSTLKVQPAELEDSGVYFCASSQVAGGTGELFFGEGSRLTVL.

The rearrangement links TRBV6-1 to TRBJ1-5, with 7 bases identical to TRBD1. The CDR3 is 15 amino acids. The germline V gene has CDR1 MNHNS and CDR2 SASEGT. V lost 6 bases, J lost 6 bases, and 11 bases stayed unmatched. CDR3 sequence: CASRTGNADGQPQHF. The CDR3 nucleotides read TGTGCCAGCAGGACAGGGAACGCCGACGGTCAGCCCCAGCATTTT.

V and J are TRBV7-2 and TRBJ1-1; 7 nucleotides line up with TRBD1. The CDR3 consists of 17 residues. With V trimmed by 2 bases and J by 1 base, 10 bases remained unmatched. Germline CDR1 SGHTA, CDR2 FQGNSA. Here the CDR3 DNA reads TGTGCCAGCAGCTTACCGTCATCGGACAGGTGGAACACTGAAGCTTTCTTT. It yields the protein CASSLPSSDRWNTEAFF.

The chain has TRBV18 and TRBJ1-4; the match to TRBD1 covers 11 bases. Germline V gene lookup returns CDR1 KGHSH and CDR2 LQKENI. This CDR3 has 16 residues. The V and J ends lost 5 bases and 8 bases, in that order; junction bases with no gene match: 10. CDR3 bases: TGTGCCAGCTCAAGGTCTACGGGGACAGGGGGAGAAAAACTGTTTTTT. Translation: CASSRSTGTGGEKLFF.

The V call is TRBV11-3, the J call TRBJ2-1; TRBD1 matches at 10 bases. V dropped 5 bases and J dropped 8; count of bases not matched to a gene: 3. Germline CDR1 is SGHNT and CDR2 is YENEEA. This CDR3 region has 13 residues. This CDR3 is CASSRDRGYEQFF. The CDR3 coding sequence is TGTGCCAGCAGCCGGGACAGGGGTTATGAGCAGTTCTTC.

The CDR3 is CASSRAGTSGYEQYF. CDR3 nucleotide sequence: TGTGCCAGCAGCCGAGCCGGGACTAGCGGCTACGAGCAGTACTTC. The chain is built from TRBV11-2 and TRBJ2-7, with TRBD2 matching 11 bases. The V segment lost 5 bases and the J segment 3 bases; nucleotides outside the gene matches: 6. CDR3 length equals 15 residues. From germline, CDR1 is SGHAT and CDR2 FQNNGV.

V is TRBV28 and J is TRBJ2-7, with D perhaps being TRBD1 or TRBD2 (5 bases each). The V gene lost 5 bases and the J gene lost 1 base, with 15 bases spanning the gap. There are 15 residues in the CDR3. Germline V gene lookup returns CDR1 MDHEN and CDR2 SYDVKM. The CDR3 region has the DNA TGTGCCAGCAGTCCCCGGGGCAATCCTTCCTACGAGCAGTACTTC. Amino acid sequence: CASSPRGNPSYEQYF.

The chain joins TRBV9 to TRBJ2-3, with 10 bases identical to TRBD2. Germline CDR1 SGDLS, CDR2 YYNGEE. The length of the CDR3 is 21 residues. The J segment lost 0 bases and the V segment lost 2 bases, leaving 18 bases of the junction unmatched. The CDR3: CASSVSPAGTSASRSTDTQYF. The CDR3 DNA is TGTGCCAGCAGCGTCTCCCCGGCGGGGACTAGCGCCTCCCGTAGCACAGATACGCAGTATTTT.

The chain employs TRBV4-3 and TRBJ2-4; D not certain. The CDR3 loop spans 16 amino acids. V was clipped by 0 bases and J by 6 bases, with 15 bases between them. Germline-derived CDR1 and CDR2 are LGHNA and YSLEER. CDR3 sequence (DNA): TGCGCCAGCAGCCAAGAACCCCCGATCGCCTCAAACATTCAGTACTTC. This codes for CASSQEPPIASNIQYF.

CDR3 bases: TGTGCCAGTCCCTACAGGCTCCCCCGGGGCACAGATACGCAGTATTTT. Encoded protein: CASPYRLPRGTDTQYF. V is TRBV27 and J is TRBJ2-3; D possibly corresponds to TRBD1 (5 bases). Germline CDR1 is MNHEY and CDR2 is SMNVEV (reference sequence). V was pared by 9 bases and J by 1 base, with 20 bases between. This CDR3 contains 16 residues.

This sequence joins TRBV7-3 and TRBJ2-3; 9 bases align to TRBD2. Germline loops: CDR1 SGHTA, CDR2 FQGTGA. The length of the CDR3 is 15 residues. V was pared by 8 bases and J by 5 bases, with 11 bases of the junction left unmatched. The CDR3 sequence is CASRKAGLAGDTQYF. CDR3 coding DNA: TGTGCCAGCCGAAAGGCGGGACTAGCTGGAGATACGCAGTATTTT.